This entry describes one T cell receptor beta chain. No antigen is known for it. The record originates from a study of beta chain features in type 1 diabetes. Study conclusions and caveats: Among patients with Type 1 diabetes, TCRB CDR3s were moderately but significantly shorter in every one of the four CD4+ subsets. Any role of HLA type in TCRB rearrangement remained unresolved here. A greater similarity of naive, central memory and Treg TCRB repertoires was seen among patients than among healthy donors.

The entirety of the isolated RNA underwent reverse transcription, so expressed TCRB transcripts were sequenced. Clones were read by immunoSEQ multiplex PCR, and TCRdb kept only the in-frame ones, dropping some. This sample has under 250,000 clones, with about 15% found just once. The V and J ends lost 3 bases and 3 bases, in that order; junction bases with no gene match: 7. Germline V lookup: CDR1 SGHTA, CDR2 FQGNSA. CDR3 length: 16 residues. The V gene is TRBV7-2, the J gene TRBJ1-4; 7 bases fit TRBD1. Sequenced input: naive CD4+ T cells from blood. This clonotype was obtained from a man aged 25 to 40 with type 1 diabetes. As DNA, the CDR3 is TGTGCCAGCAGCTTCACCCGGGACAGAGCTAATGAAAAACTGTTTTTT. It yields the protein CASSFTRDRANEKLFF.